This T cell receptor (beta chain) originates from a study of blood T cell repertoires in COVID-19. At the level of the study: The analysed material was cDNA or gDNA that came from T cells, B-cell-depleted T cells, or PBMCs.

Seattle's enrolled individuals joined amid active infection and were then monitored longitudinally. Original analysis: Reference gene primer amplification gave nucleated cell count estimates. Repertoires were generated with immunoSEQ multiplex PCR, while TCRdb's copy carries only in-frame clones and drops some. D and trimming come from the DNA, and the V and J calls and clone size come from that table. In the table there are nearly 350,000 clones, about 88% of which are singletons. V lost 0 bases to trimming and J lost 3 bases; unmatched junction nucleotides: 6. The CDR3 runs to 17 residues. Germline CDR1 and CDR2: SGDLS and YYNGEE.

The TCR was taken from a woman in her seventies with COVID-19, enrolled during active disease. The chain is built from TRBV9 and TRBJ2-3, with 11 bases identical to TRBD2. Sequenced input: peripheral blood. The CDR3 loop reads CASSVAGTSGRTDTQYF. CDR3 in DNA: TGTGCCAGCAGCGTAGCGGGGACTAGCGGCCGTACAGATACGCAGTATTTT.